The sample holds many counts of the clone carrying this T cell receptor (beta chain). These data belong to a study of early T cells in non-severe SARS-CoV-2 infection. Individually, cDNA molecules had unique molecular identifiers attached to them. Each CDR3 protein is one row after TCRdb ran MiXCR on the 5' RACE reads. The sample contains approximately 70,000 distinct CDR3 sequences, roughly 5.3% of which appear only once. This material consisted of whole blood, taken at baseline. The receptor comes from an adult who was a healthcare worker with PCR-confirmed SARS-CoV-2 infection or an uninfected control (not recorded which).

CDR3 coding DNA: TGTGCCAGCAGTTTTAAAAGTAGCACTGAAGCTTTCTTT. Translation: CASSFKSSTEAFF. This chain connects TRBV27 to TRBJ1-1; D not resolved. Per germline, CDR1 MNHEY and CDR2 SMNVEV (reference sequence). V lost 3 bases, J lost 4 bases, and 9 bases lay in between. CDR3 length: 13 amino acids.